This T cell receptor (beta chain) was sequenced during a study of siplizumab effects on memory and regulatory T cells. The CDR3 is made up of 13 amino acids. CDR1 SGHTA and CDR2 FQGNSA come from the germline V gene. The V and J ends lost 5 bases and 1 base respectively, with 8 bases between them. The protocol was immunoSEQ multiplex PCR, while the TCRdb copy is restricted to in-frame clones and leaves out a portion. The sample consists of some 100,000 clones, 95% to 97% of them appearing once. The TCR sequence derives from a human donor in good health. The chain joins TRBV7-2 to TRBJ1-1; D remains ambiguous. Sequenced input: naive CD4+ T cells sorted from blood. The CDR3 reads CASSLLGNTEAFF. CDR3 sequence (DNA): TGTGCCAGCAGCCTACTCGGGAACACTGAAGCTTTCTTT. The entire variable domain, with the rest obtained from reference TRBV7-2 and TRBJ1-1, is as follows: GAGVSQSPSNKVTEKGKDVELRCDPISGHTALYWYRQSLGQGLEFLIYFQGNSAPDKSGLPSDRFSAERTGGSVSTLTIQRTQQEDSAVYLCASSLLGNTEAFFGQGTRLTVV.